The source of this T cell receptor beta chain is a study of blood T cell repertoires in COVID-19. Turning to the study itself: There were acute and convalescent COVID-19 samples, and they came from the United States, Italy and Spain. T cells, B-cell-depleted T cells, or PBMCs supplied cDNA or gDNA.

CDR3 length: 17 residues. Per the germline V gene, CDR1 is KGHSH and CDR2 is LQKENI. The ends were cut back, 2 bases at V and 7 bases at J, with 21 bases in the middle. In the original workflow: Estimation of nucleated cell counts was performed using reference gene primer amplification. Data came from immunoSEQ multiplex PCR; TCRdb stores just in-frame clones and leaves some out. V and J calls and clone size are given by that table; D and trimming were obtained from the DNA. Of 210,000 or so clones in the sample, about 91% were seen once. Sequencing was done on a sample of peripheral blood. The TCR was taken from a woman between 40 and 50 years old with acute or convalescent COVID-19. The chain is built from TRBV18 and TRBJ1-5, with D tentatively TRBD1 (5 bases). CDR3 DNA: TGTGCCAGCTCACCAGGGACTTTAAGGGACGTTGGACAGCCCCAGCATTTT. Protein product: CASSPGTLRDVGQPQHF.